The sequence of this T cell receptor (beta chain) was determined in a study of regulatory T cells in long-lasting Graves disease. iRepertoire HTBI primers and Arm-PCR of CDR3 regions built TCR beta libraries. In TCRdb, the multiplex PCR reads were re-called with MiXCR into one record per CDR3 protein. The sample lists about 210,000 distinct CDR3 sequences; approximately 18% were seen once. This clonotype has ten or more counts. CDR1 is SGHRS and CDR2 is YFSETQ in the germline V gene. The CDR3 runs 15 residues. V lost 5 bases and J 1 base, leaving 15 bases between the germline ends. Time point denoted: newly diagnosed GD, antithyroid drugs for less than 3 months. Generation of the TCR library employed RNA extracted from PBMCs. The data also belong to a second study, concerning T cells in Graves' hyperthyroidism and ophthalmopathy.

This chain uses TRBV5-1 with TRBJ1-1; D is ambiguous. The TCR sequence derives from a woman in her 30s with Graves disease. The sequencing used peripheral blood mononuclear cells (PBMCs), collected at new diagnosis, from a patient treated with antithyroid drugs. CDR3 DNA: TGCGCCAGCAGGCCCTGGACGGCTGGGAACACTGAAGCTTTCTTT. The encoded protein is CASRPWTAGNTEAFF.